This is a list of T cell receptor beta chains from one sample in a study of blood T cells in healthy people across ages. TCRdb itself ran the 5' RACE reads through MiXCR, one entry per CDR3 protein. Among about 1,400,000 distinct CDR3 sequences listed, roughly 45% were seen once. What was sequenced was blood. The receptors derive from a woman under 30 in good health. Both conserved end residues are part of each CDR3. A D gene is named only where the DNA matches it firmly. Rows may omit the clone size; those that give it use once, few, many or a size class.

TRBJ1-1,TRBD1,.,TRBV7-2,CASSSTQGGKGRGGAFF,TGTGCCAGCAGCTCCACCCAAGGGGGCAAGGGGCGGGGGGGAGCTTTCTTT
TRBJ2-5,TRBD2,.,TRBV20-1,CSATIRAGEETQYF,TGCAGTGCTACTATCCGAGCGGGGGAAGAGACCCAGTACTTC
TRBJ1-2,TRBD1,few,TRBV5-5,CASRPGTALTYGYTF,TGTGCCAGCAGACCTGGGACAGCGCTAACCTATGGCTACACCTTC
TRBJ2-1,.,few,TRBV7-2,CASSSRTDSLNEQFF,TGTGCCAGCAGCTCCCGAACGGACAGTCTGAATGAGCAGTTCTTC
TRBJ1-5,.,.,TRBV6-1,CASSDPQLPQHF,TGTGCCAGCAGTGATCCCCAGTTGCCCCAGCATTTT
TRBJ2-5,.,.,TRBV7-3,CASSTYSGEQYF,TGTGCCAGCAGCACCTACTCCGGTGAGCAGTACTTC
TRBJ1-2,.,few,TRBV20-1,CSAREDIPYGYTF,TGCAGTGCTAGGGAGGACATCCCCTATGGCTACACCTTC
TRBJ1-1,TRBD1,.,TRBV2,CASCEQGAINTEAFF,TGTGCCAGCTGTGAGCAGGGGGCAATAAACACTGAAGCTTTCTTT
TRBJ1-5,.,.,TRBV6-4,CASSGPSLVRNQPQHF,TGTGCCAGCAGTGGTCCCTCCCTTGTTCGCAATCAGCCCCAGCATTTT
TRBJ1-6,.,few,TRBV4-1,CASSQDLSGIGSPLHF,TGCGCCAGCAGCCAAGATCTATCAGGCATCGGGTCACCCCTCCACTTT
TRBJ2-7,.,.,TRBV19,CASSIGGDEQYF,TGTGCCAGTAGTATAGGGGGCGACGAGCAGTACTTC
TRBJ1-1,.,.,TRBV3-1,CASAPMNTEAFF,TGTGCCAGCGCACCGATGAACACTGAAGCTTTCTTT
TRBJ2-5,TRBD1,.,TRBV30,CAWSQTGTAFGLGETQYF,TGTGCCTGGAGTCAGACCGGGACAGCCTTTGGCCTAGGGGAGACCCAGTACTTC